The 29 T cell receptor delta chains in this list originate from one sample, sequenced in a study of gamma-delta chains in newborns, infants, children. TCRdb redid clone calling on the reads using CATT. The profile shows approximately 5,900 delta-chain clones, approximately 2.4% of them singletons. Input material: blood. The receptors here all came from a child who was a newborn, infant or young child, either healthy, febrile or measles-vaccinated (not recorded which).

This clone was observed a handful of times. The V and J genes are TRDV2 and TRDJ2; TRDD3 aligns across 9 bases. Germline CDR1 and CDR2: GEAIGNYY and EKD. Trimming took 0 bases from V and 0 from J; bases not matched to a gene: 7. The CDR3 contains 18 residues. In DNA, the CDR3 is TGTGCCTGTGACACCCTGGGGATACGCCAAGCTTTGACAGCACAACTCTTCTTT. It translates to CACDTLGIRQALTAQLFF.

As for this clone: The protein listed by TCRdb differs at residue 13 from the translated DNA, so the DNA translation is shown. This rearrangement joins TRDV2 to TRDJ2; TRDD3 might be the D (6 bases). Germline V lookup: CDR1 GEAIGNYY, CDR2 EKD. The CDR3 is 15 residues long. Here the CDR3 DNA reads TGTGCCTGTGACACCTGGGGGTCCTTGACAGCACAACCCTTCTTT. Its translation is CACDTWGSLTAQPFF.

Details on this clone: This likely reflects a read error, since a far larger clone is one base away. This sample includes further DNA sequences coding for the same CDR3. The V and J genes are TRDV2 and TRDJ3, with unresolved D. The germline CDR1 and CDR2 sequences are GEAIGNYY and EKD. The CDR3 length is 13 residues. The CDR3 DNA is TGTGCCTGCGACACCTGGGACACCCGACAGATGTTTTTC. Translating gives CACDTWDTRQMFF.

This clone is medium-sized (0.01 to 0.1%) in the sample. The chain links TRDV2 to TRDJ3; no definite D call. Trimming took off 0 bases at V and 1 base at J, with 6 bases between the two ends. The CDR3 runs 16 residues. The germline gives CDR1 GEAIGNYY, CDR2 EKD. The DNA of the CDR3 is TGTGCCTGTGACACCATAGGATCCTGGGACACCCGACAGATGTTTTTC. The encoded protein is CACDTIGSWDTRQMFF.

This clone came up a few times. This chain connects TRDV2 to TRDJ3, with 13 bases identical to TRDD3. The CDR3 totals 19 residues. V shed 2 bases, J shed 0 bases, and the junction held 3 bases outside the gene matches. From germline, CDR1 is GEAIGNYY and CDR2 EKD. The CDR3 DNA is TGTGCCTGTGACAGTACTGGGGGATACGCCTCCTGGGACACCCGACAGATGTTTTTC. This translates into CACDSTGGYASWDTRQMFF.

This clone qualifies as medium-sized. V usage is TRDV2 and J usage is TRDJ1; 12 nucleotides agree with TRDD3. This CDR3 spans 18 amino acids. V gave up 0 bases and J gave up 0 bases; unmatched junction bases: 7. Looked up from germline, CDR1 is GEAIGNYY and CDR2 is EKD. The CDR3 spells CACDTLLGDTKYTDKLIF. In DNA form, the CDR3 reads TGTGCCTGTGACACCTTACTGGGGGATACAAAGTACACCGATAAACTCATCTTT.

This clone has a handful of counts. At one boundary the junction diverges from the germline segment, which might be a read error. The chain couples TRDV2 to TRDJ1; the match to TRDD3 covers 13 bases. The germline V gene has CDR1 GEAIGNYY and CDR2 EKD. This CDR3 contains 19 residues. The CDR3 reads CACGTLLGDTRRYTDKLIF. In DNA, the CDR3 is TGTGCCTGTGGCACCTTACTGGGGGATACGCGGCGGTACACCGATAAACTCATCTTT.

Worth noting for this clone: Other DNA sequences in this specimen translate into the identical CDR3. V and J are TRDV2 and TRDJ3, with 12 bases fitting TRDD3. With 1 base clipped from V and 0 bases from J, the junction kept 3 bases outside the gene matches. The CDR3 runs 19 residues. The germline V gene encodes CDR1 GEAIGNYY and CDR2 EKD. CDR3 loop: CACDTVWGIRSWDTRQMFF. The CDR3 DNA reads TGTGCCTGTGACACGGTCTGGGGGATACGCTCCTGGGACACCCGACAGATGTTTTTC.

The chain carries TRDV2 and TRDJ3, with 13 bases aligning to TRDD3. V was pared by 4 bases and J by 3 bases, with 20 bases of the junction left unmatched. CDR1 is GEAIGNYY and CDR2 is EKD in the germline V gene. The length of the CDR3 is 23 residues. As DNA, the CDR3 is TGTGCCTGTGATCAAGTACTGGGGGATACGCGAATGAGGAACCGCTGGGACACCCGACAGATGTTTTTC. Residues: CACDQVLGDTRMRNRWDTRQMFF.

On this clone itself: With only one base between it and a far larger clone, this is likely a read error. This same CDR3 is encoded by further DNA sequences in the sample. The CDR3 DNA reads as TGTGCCTGTGACTCGTGGGGTTCTTCAGCTTTAACAGCACAACTCTTCTTT. Protein product: CACDSWGSSALTAQLFF. The chain uses TRDV2 and TRDJ2; D is possibly TRDD3 (5 bases). Germline CDR1 and CDR2: GEAIGNYY and EKD. The CDR3 spans 17 residues.

This clone was observed a handful of times. Just one base apart from a much larger clone, this may be a read error. The chain couples TRDV2 to TRDJ3; the match to TRDD3 covers 8 bases. The germline V gene has CDR1 GEAIGNYY and CDR2 EKD. CDR3 length equals 20 residues. Unmatched junction bases numbered 9, after V lost 0 bases and J lost 0 bases. The CDR3 nucleotides read TGTGCCTGTGACACCGTGCCGGGGGATAAAAGCTCCTGGGACACCCGACAGATGTTTTTC. Translating gives CACDTVPGDKSSWDTRQMFF.

This clone counts as medium-sized. The chain recombines TRDV2 with TRDJ2; 11 bases are shared with TRDD3. Germline-derived CDR1 and CDR2 are GEAIGNYY and EKD. The CDR3 has 17 amino acids. V shed 3 bases, J shed 0 bases, and the junction held 5 bases outside the gene matches. The DNA for the CDR3 is TGTGCCTGTGACCATTTACTGGGGGATACTTTGACAGCACAACTCTTCTTT. Translated, it gives CACDHLLGDTLTAQLFF.

With regard to this clone: Germline is not matched at one junction end, which may reflect a read error. V usage is TRDV2 and J usage is TRDJ3; 11 nucleotides agree with TRDD3. The CDR3 consists of 19 residues. In germline, CDR1 is GEAIGNYY, CDR2 EKD. The CDR3 loop is CACDAVWGIQSWDTRQMFF. CDR3 in DNA: TGTGCCTGTGACGCCGTCTGGGGGATACAATCCTGGGACACCCGGCAGATGTTTTTC.

This clone appeared a few times. V and J are TRDV2 and TRDJ3; 9 bases map to TRDD3. CDR1 and CDR2 (germline): GEAIGNYY, EKD. After removal of 2 bases from V and 0 bases from J, the junction contained 4 bases not matched to a gene. There are 18 residues in the CDR3. The CDR3 region is CACDKYWGNSWDTRQMFF. CDR3 coding DNA: TGTGCCTGTGACAAGTACTGGGGGAACTCCTGGGACACCCGACAGATGTTTTTC.

This clone was detected only a few times. At one of its ends the junction is not consistent with the germline gene, which may arise from a read error. The chain is built from TRDV2 and TRDJ3, with 8 bases fitting TRDD3. The CDR3 contains 19 residues. CDR1 is GEAIGNYY, CDR2 EKD, per germline. The CDR3 protein is CACDTVLGGLSWDTRKMFF. The CDR3 coding sequence is TGTGCCTGTGACACCGTACTGGGGGGCCTCTCCTGGGACACCCGAAAGATGTTTTTC.

This clone was detected a few times. The gene calls are TRDV2 and TRDJ3; 9 bases align to TRDD3. J was trimmed by 2 bases and V by 0 bases; bases with no gene match: 7. CDR3 length: 19 amino acids. Germline V CDR1 and CDR2: GEAIGNYY, EKD. CDR3 protein: CACDTGGDTKTWDTRQMFF. DNA for the CDR3: TGTGCCTGTGACACCGGGGGGGATACAAAAACCTGGGACACCCGACAGATGTTTTTC.

This clone qualifies as medium-sized (0.01 to 0.1%). Other DNA sequences in this sample translate to the same CDR3. The chain couples TRDV2 to TRDJ3; the match to TRDD3 covers 12 bases. Germline CDR1 is GEAIGNYY and CDR2 is EKD. The CDR3 totals 19 residues. The J segment lost 0 bases and the V segment lost 2 bases, leaving 4 bases of the junction unmatched. The CDR3 sequence is CACDILGDTGSWDTRQMFF. CDR3 nucleotides: TGTGCCTGTGACATACTGGGGGATACAGGCTCCTGGGACACCCGACAGATGTTTTTC.

The DNA for the CDR3 is TGTGCCTGTGACCACATGGGGGCCCACGCTTTGACAGCACAACTCTTCTTT. It codes for CACDHMGAHALTAQLFF. The chain couples TRDV2 to TRDJ2, with TRDD3 as a possible D gene (6 bases). Between the trimmed V and J ends, which lost 3 bases and 0 bases, there was a span of 16 bases. This CDR3 has 17 residues. In germline, CDR1 is GEAIGNYY, CDR2 EKD.

The chain uses TRDV2 and TRDJ3; TRDD3 agrees at 9 bases. The CDR3 is 19 amino acids. Trimming removed 0 bases from V and 3 bases from J; junction bases left unmatched: 8. CDR1 GEAIGNYY and CDR2 EKD come from the germline V gene. CDR3 in DNA: TGTGCCTGTGACACCAACTGGGGGACACGCGACTGGGACACCCGACAGATGTTTTTC. Translating it yields CACDTNWGTRDWDTRQMFF.

As concerns this clone: The protein TCRdb lists belongs to a much larger clone and differs from this DNA's translation at residue 6, which points to a read error; the protein shown is made from the DNA. This sequence joins TRDV2 and TRDJ2; maybe TRDD3 (5 bases). The CDR3 loop spans 17 amino acids. Trimming left V 3 bases short and J 0 bases short, with 16 bases between. Germline-derived CDR1 and CDR2 are GEAIGNYY and EKD. In nucleotides, the CDR3 is TGTGCCTGTGACTCGGGGGGTTCTTCAGCTTTGACAGCACAACTCTTCTTT. It is translated as CACDSGGSSALTAQLFF.

This clone came up a few times. A much larger clone lies a single base off, so this may be a read error. The same CDR3 arises from other DNA sequences in this sample as well. The rearrangement joins TRDV2 to TRDJ1, with 9 bases aligning to TRDD3. This CDR3 is built from 16 residues. J lost 4 bases, V lost 0 bases, and 8 bases had no gene match. The germline V gene encodes CDR1 GEAIGNYY and CDR2 EKD. The DNA for the CDR3 is TGTGCCTGTGACACCCTACTGGGGGACGTTATCGATAAACTCATCTTT. The encoded protein is CACDTLLGDVIDKLIF.

By sample share, this clone is medium-sized. A far larger clone is off by one base, so a read error is likely. The gene calls are TRDV2 and TRDJ2, with 11 bases identical to TRDD3. This CDR3 is built from 17 residues. V lost 3 bases to trimming and J lost 2 bases; unmatched junction nucleotides: 7. The V gene's germline CDR1 is GEAIGNYY and CDR2 EKD. CDR3 nucleotides: TGTGCCTGTGACGTACTGGGGGATAATTCGTTGACAGCACAACTCTTCTTT. Its translation: CACDVLGDNSLTAQLFF.

A remark on this clone: TCRdb assigns this DNA the protein of a much larger clone, which departs from its translation at residue 5; this likely reflects a read error, and the protein shown comes from translating the DNA. The chain links TRDV2 to TRDJ1; 11 bases are shared with TRDD3. V dropped 3 bases and J dropped 6; count of bases not matched to a gene: 2. Germline CDR1 and CDR2: GEAIGNYY and EKD. This CDR3 comprises 13 residues. The CDR3 nucleotides read TGTGCCTGTGACTCCTGGGGGATACATAAACTCATCTTT. Translated: CACDSWGIHKLIF.

For this clone: A much bigger clone sits one base away, suggesting this may be a read error. The V call is TRDV2, the J call TRDJ3; 11 bases are shared with TRDD3. The germline V gene has CDR1 GEAIGNYY and CDR2 EKD. This CDR3 region has 19 residues. Trimming cost V 3 bases and J 0 bases; bases outside gene matches: 6. In nucleotides, the CDR3 is TGTGCCTGTGACCCCTTACTGGGGGATAGCTCCTGGGACACCCGACAGATGTTTTTC. Translation: CACDPLLGDSSWDTRQMFF.

By sample share, this clone is medium-sized (0.01 to 0.1%). This specimen includes other DNA sequences encoding the same CDR3. The gene calls are TRDV2 and TRDJ3, with 7 bases matching TRDD3. CDR3 length: 17 amino acids. V dropped 2 bases and J dropped 2; count of bases not matched to a gene: 5. The germline gives CDR1 GEAIGNYY, CDR2 EKD. CDR3 region: CACDSTGDTWDTRQMFF. In DNA form, the CDR3 reads TGTGCCTGTGACAGTACTGGGGATACCTGGGACACCCGACAGATGTTTTTC.

On this clone itself: The junction departs from the called germline gene at one end, perhaps through a read error. The chain recombines TRDV2 with TRDJ3; 12 nucleotides match TRDD3. TCRdb supplies no J gene; here it was assigned by aligning the nucleotide sequence to germline. Germline V gives CDR1 GEAIGNYY, CDR2 EKD. CDR3 length: 21 amino acids. The CDR3 sequence is CACDTVLGDTASSWDTRRMFF. In DNA, the CDR3 is TGTGCCTGTGACACTGTACTGGGGGATACCGCTTCCTCCTGGGACACCCGACGGATGTTTTTC.

Worth noting for this clone: It may be a read error: a sequence one base away is much more abundant. The same CDR3 is also encoded by other DNA sequences in this sample. The chain combines TRDV2 with TRDJ1; 13 bases are shared with TRDD3. The germline V gene encodes CDR1 GEAIGNYY and CDR2 EKD. The CDR3 totals 16 residues. CDR3 bases: TGTGCCTGTGACTCACTGGGGGATACGAACACCGACAAACTCATCTTT. It codes for CACDSLGDTNTDKLIF.

About this clone: The TCRdb protein comes from a much larger clone and disagrees with this DNA's translation at residue 8, likely due to a read error; the protein given here is derived from the DNA. Additional DNA sequences in this sample encode the identical CDR3. The genes are TRDV2 and TRDJ3; TRDD3 matches at 7 bases. The V gene end was trimmed by 0 bases and the J gene end by 0 bases; junction bases not matched to a gene: 4. This CDR3 spans 18 amino acids. Per germline, CDR1 GEAIGNYY and CDR2 EKD. CDR3 amino acids: CACDTGGSGSWDTRQMFF. The DNA of the CDR3 is TGTGCCTGTGACACCGGGGGATCCGGCTCCTGGGACACCCGACAGATGTTTTTC.

This clone is judged medium-sized. Other nucleotide sequences from this sample produce the same CDR3. The J gene is TRDJ1, the V gene TRDV2; the D gene is possibly TRDD3 (6 bases). The ends were cut back, 3 bases at V and 0 bases at J, with 13 bases in the middle. Germline lookup yields CDR1 GEAIGNYY and CDR2 EKD. The CDR3 has 15 residues. This CDR3 is CACDPLGIYTDKLIF. The CDR3 DNA reads as TGTGCCTGTGACCCTCTGGGGATTTACACCGATAAACTCATCTTT.